Below, 9 T cell receptor beta chains from the same sample are listed, as sequenced in a study of vaccination effects on CD4 cells after COVID-19. Antigens of these TCRs are unknown. Sequencing was performed with immunoSEQ multiplex PCR; in TCRdb, only in-frame clones are kept and a portion is missing. The table lists more than 40,000 clones, 65% to 80% of them singletons. Viral peptide pool expansion of antigen-specific CD4+ T cells preceded sequencing in the ViraFEST assay. Having been cultured for about ten days, the cells underwent CD4+ T cell isolation. Either the mRNA-1273 or the BNT162b2 vaccine was given to participants as two doses. This sample comprised CD4+ T cells from PBMCs cultured with HCoV-OC43 spike peptides, obtained after COVID-19 vaccination. Subset given: HCoV-OC43 spike overlapping peptide pool stimulation. Receptors originate from a human donor who received a COVID-19 vaccine.

This clone has more than one count but fewer than ten. The chain's CDR3 is CASSRRTGNYGYTF. CDR3 in DNA: TGTGCCAGCAGCCGCAGGACAGGGAACTATGGCTACACCTTC. This chain uses TRBV6-5 with TRBJ1-2; 8 bases are shared with TRBD1. The J segment lost 2 bases and the V segment lost 6 bases, leaving 5 bases of the junction unmatched. This CDR3 is 14 amino acids long. The germline V gene encodes CDR1 MNHEY and CDR2 SVGAGI.

V is TRBV4-1 and J is TRBJ1-5; 7 bases align to TRBD1. V gave up 5 bases and J gave up 2 bases; unmatched junction bases: 9. Per germline, CDR1 MGHRA and CDR2 YSYEKL. The CDR3 has 16 amino acids. CDR3 loop: CASSSPLDRGNQPQHF. The CDR3 DNA reads TGCGCCAGCAGCTCCCCCCTCGACAGGGGCAATCAGCCCCAGCATTTT.

This chain uses TRBV6-4 with TRBJ2-4; no reliable D call. The germline V gene encodes CDR1 MRHNA and CDR2 SNTAGT. V shed 2 bases and J shed 0 bases, with 8 bases lying between them. The CDR3 sequence is 15 residues long. The CDR3 is CASSDPPLAKNIQYF. The CDR3 DNA sequence: TGTGCCAGCAGTGACCCCCCGCTAGCCAAAAACATTCAGTACTTC.

The chain employs TRBV5-1 and TRBJ2-7, with a weak D call TRBD2 (6 bases). V was cut by 4 bases and J by 3 bases, with 11 bases left in between. The CDR3 extends over 13 amino acids. The V gene's germline CDR1 is SGHRS and CDR2 YFSETQ. CDR3 DNA sequence: TGCGCCAGCAGCCCTACCGGGGGCTACGAGCAGTACTTC. As protein: CASSPTGGYEQYF.

The rearrangement links TRBV6-5 to TRBJ2-1, with D possibly being TRBD2 (6 bases). The length of the CDR3 is 15 residues. Germline V gene lookup returns CDR1 MNHEY and CDR2 SVGAGI. V was shortened by 6 bases and J by 0 bases, with 12 bases between the two germline ends. As DNA, the CDR3 is TGTGCCAGCAGACTTAGCGGAAGCTCCTACAATGAGCAGTTCTTC. It encodes CASRLSGSSYNEQFF.

This chain uses TRBV5-1 with TRBJ2-4, with 8 nucleotides matching TRBD1. Germline CDR1 SGHRS, CDR2 YFSETQ. The CDR3 sequence is 14 residues long. Unmatched junction bases numbered 4, after V lost 4 bases and J lost 4 bases. The CDR3 protein is CASSATGDKNIQYF. The CDR3 DNA reads as TGCGCCAGCAGCGCGACAGGGGATAAAAACATTCAGTACTTC. Drawing the rest from reference TRBV5-1 and TRBJ2-4, the complete variable domain is KAGVTQTPRYLIKTRGQQVTLSCSPISGHRSVSWYQQTPGQGLQFLFEYFSETQRNKGNFPGRFSGRQFSNSRSEMNVSTLELGDSALYLCASSATGDKNIQYFGAGTRLSVL.

V usage is TRBV18 and J usage is TRBJ2-5; D possibly corresponds to TRBD2 (5 bases). This CDR3 contains 15 residues. Per germline, CDR1 KGHSH and CDR2 LQKENI. Trimming shortened V by 1 base and J by 1 base, and 10 bases separated the two germline ends. The CDR3 loop reads CASSPRRGGQETQYF. DNA for the CDR3: TGTGCCAGCTCACCACGTCGGGGTGGCCAAGAGACCCAGTACTTC.

The genes are TRBV18 and TRBJ1-4; tentative D call: TRBD1 (5 bases). CDR1 KGHSH and CDR2 LQKENI come from the germline V gene. The germline V and J ends were trimmed by 2 bases and 0 bases, with 7 bases remaining between them. This CDR3 comprises 15 residues. The CDR3 reads CASSPGGATNEKLFF. The CDR3 DNA is TGTGCCAGCTCACCAGGGGGAGCAACTAATGAAAAACTGTTTTTT.

The chain has TRBV11-3 and TRBJ2-7, with D possibly matching TRBD1 (5 bases). Trimming cost V 5 bases and J 3 bases, with 17 bases left between them. This CDR3 region has 15 residues. CDR1 and CDR2 (germline): SGHNT, YENEEA. CDR3 region: CASSKGHSSFYEQYF. The CDR3 DNA reads TGTGCCAGCAGCAAGGGGCACAGTTCTTTCTACGAGCAGTACTTC.